This T cell receptor (beta chain) was captured in a study of blood T cell repertoires in COVID-19. Across the whole study: The cDNA or gDNA used as material had been derived from T cells, B-cell-depleted T cells, or PBMCs.

The repertoire was sequenced with immunoSEQ multiplex PCR; TCRdb's copy has only in-frame clones and lacks some. This table holds approximately 210,000 clones, roughly 80% found once. Sequencing was done on a sample of peripheral blood. This receptor was taken from a human donor in a cohort sampled during active COVID-19.

The DNA for the CDR3 is TGTGCCAGCAGTCACGGACAGGCGGGATACAATGAGCAGTTCTTC. As protein: CASSHGQAGYNEQFF. V and J are TRBV7-3 and TRBJ2-1; D possibly corresponds to TRBD1 (7 bases). The CDR3 is 15 amino acids. Per germline, CDR1 SGHTA and CDR2 FQGTGA. V was shortened by 6 bases and J by 4 bases, with 16 bases between the two germline ends.